The clone carrying this T cell receptor beta chain was counted a few times. Its antigen remains unknown. The sample originates from a study of cytomegalovirus exposure and HLA in healthy donors. Looking at the study overall: From HLA-typed donors, an early data release held tens of millions of unique TCRs.

Study-wide results and limits: In a later analysis, parvovirus B19, influenza, CMV and Epstein-Barr virus appeared linked to several top co-occurrence clusters. Fewer N-insertions than the approximately 610-donor mean were reportedly shown by an Asian-associated ancestry cluster in a later analysis.

A multiplex PCR was run with 60 Vbeta primers and 13 Jbeta primers. As handled by the study authors: An analysis performed later counted about 80 million unique TCR beta chains (roughly 11 million of them shared). TCRdb's table, derived via immunoSEQ multiplex PCR, lists solely in-frame clones and lacks some. V and J calls and clone size come straight from that table; D and trimming were deduced from the DNA. The table lists 75,000 to 100,000 clones, approximately 73% of them singletons. The CDR3 spans 16 residues. V was cut by 4 bases and J by 0 bases, with 15 bases left in between. Looked up from germline, CDR1 is MNHEY and CDR2 is SVGAGI.

Sequencing was performed on PBMCs. This sequence joins TRBV6-5 and TRBJ1-1, with a possible D match to TRBD1 (6 bases). The TCR was taken from a man aged 40-50 years in good health and CMV-seronegative. The DNA of the CDR3 is TGTGCCAGCAGTTCTCAAGTTGGGGACATGAACACTGAAGCTTTCTTT. Its translation: CASSSQVGDMNTEAFF.